This TCR beta chain appears in the sequencing data of a study of cytomegalovirus exposure and HLA in healthy donors. The study ran its PCR with 60 Vbeta and 13 Jbeta primers. The repertoire was sequenced with immunoSEQ multiplex PCR; TCRdb's copy has only in-frame clones and lacks some. The repertoire has around 190,000 clones, approximately 85% of them found once; the top ten carry less than 2.5%. The germline gives CDR1 ENHRY, CDR2 SYGVKD. The CDR3 is made up of 13 amino acids. Deletions cut 4 bases from V and 1 base from J, with 7 bases between. Comment on this clone: Antigen specificity is unknown.

Regarding the study as a whole: In a later analysis, TCR beta V- and J-gene trimming was associated with a missense DCLRE1C variant.

This chain uses TRBV10-3 with TRBJ2-5, with TRBD1 as a possible D gene (6 bases). This clonotype was obtained from a woman between 45 and 60 years old in good health and CMV-seronegative. What was sequenced was PBMCs. CDR3 sequence (DNA): TGTGCCATCAGTGGAGGGGGCCAAGAGACCCAGTACTTC. Protein product: CAISGGGQETQYF.